The 27 T cell receptor beta chains below come from one sample, sequenced in a study of blood T cells in healthy people across ages. PCR was performed a second time for roughly 7 to 11 cycles using a sample-barcoded 5' primer and a J-beta primer mix. TCRdb redid the calling of the 5' RACE reads with MiXCR, one entry per CDR3 protein. The sample includes more than 700,000 distinct CDR3 sequences, about 47% of them seen just once. The sequencing input was blood. The receptors come from a man at least 80 years old in good health.

CDR3 region: CASRRDPRTEAFF. DNA for the CDR3: TGTGCCAGCAGAAGGGACCCCCGGACTGAAGCTTTCTTT. The rearrangement uses TRBV12-3 or TRBV12-4 and TRBJ1-1, with D perhaps matching TRBD1 (5 bases). The CDR3 runs 13 residues. Between the trimmed V and J ends, which lost 6 bases and 5 bases, there was a span of 13 bases.

V usage is TRBV7-2 and J usage is TRBJ2-1, with D hard to call. CDR3 length: 14 residues. V shed 7 bases and J shed 3 bases, with 13 bases lying between them. The germline gives CDR1 SGHTA, CDR2 FQGNSA. The CDR3 is CASNPELDYNEQFF. In DNA form, the CDR3 reads TGTGCCAGCAACCCCGAGCTCGACTACAATGAGCAGTTCTTC.

This chain links TRBV9 with TRBJ2-4, with TRBD2 matching over 10 bases. The germline V gene has CDR1 SGDLS and CDR2 YYNGEE. V shed 4 bases, J shed 8 bases, and the junction held 6 bases outside the gene matches. The CDR3 totals 14 residues. CDR3 region: CASSPGLASDIQYF. DNA of the CDR3: TGTGCCAGCAGCCCGGGACTAGCGAGTGACATTCAGTACTTC.

The CDR3 sequence is CSARGLAGGGYNEQYF. DNA for the CDR3: TGCAGTGCTAGGGGACTAGCGGGAGGAGGTTACAATGAGCAGTACTTC. The V and J genes are TRBV20-1 and TRBJ2-1, with 15 bases aligning to TRBD2. The J call could be wrong; TRBJ2-7 is a better fit for the DNA end. The CDR3 runs 16 residues. Germline loops: CDR1 DFQATT, CDR2 SNEGSKA (reference sequence).

This clonotype has only a few counts. Germline is not matched at one junction end, which may reflect a read error. The chain uses TRBV19 and TRBJ2-7, with D possibly matching TRBD2 (5 bases). This CDR3 is 16 amino acids long. The germline gives CDR1 LNHDA, CDR2 SQIVND (reference sequence). CDR3 sequence reads: CASSTGSGRGSYEQYF. In DNA form, the CDR3 reads TGTGCCAGCAGTACTGGTTCGGGCCGGGGATCCTACGAGCAGTACTTC. Based on the CDR3 plus reference TRBV19 and TRBJ2-7, the full variable domain is DGGITQSPKYLFRKEGQNVTLSCEQNLNHDAMYWYRQDPGQGLRLIYYSQIVNDFQKGDIAEGYSVSREKKESFPLTVTSAQKNPTAFYLCASSTGSGRGSYEQYFGPGTRLTVT.

This chain links TRBV5-8 with TRBJ1-4; 7 bases fit TRBD1. V shed 4 bases and J 5 bases; nucleotides not matched to a gene: 8. CDR3 length equals 15 residues. Germline V lookup: CDR1 SGHTS, CDR2 YDEGEE. CDR3 residues: CASSRRIQGNEKLFF. CDR3 coding DNA: TGTGCCAGCAGCCGACGAATACAGGGGAATGAAAAACTGTTTTTT.

Only one count was recorded for this clonotype. The chain is built from TRBV5-6 and TRBJ1-1, with 7 bases identical to TRBD1. With V trimmed by 6 bases and J by 7 bases, 9 bases remained unmatched. The CDR3 is 13 residues long. Germline values: CDR1 SGHDT, CDR2 YYEEEE. The CDR3 sequence is CASILTGADEAFF. The DNA of the CDR3 is TGTGCCAGCATACTAACAGGGGCCGATGAAGCTTTCTTT.

This clonotype has a count of ten or more. A read error may produce the germline difference seen at one junction end. V gene TRBV7-3 combines with J gene TRBJ1-1; D remains unclear. Germline CDR1 is SGHTA and CDR2 is FQGTGA. This CDR3 region has 13 residues. The chain's CDR3 is CASSGQPNTEAFF. The CDR3 DNA is TGCGCCAGCAGCGGGCAGCCGAACACTGAAGCTTTCTTT.

A few counts support this clonotype. The genes are TRBV28 and TRBJ1-2, with 9 bases matching TRBD1. The V segment lost 9 bases and the J segment 7 bases; nucleotides outside the gene matches: 6. The CDR3 is made up of 12 amino acids. Looked up from germline, CDR1 is MDHEN and CDR2 is SYDVKM. CDR3 bases: TGTGCCAGTAACCGGGACAGGGCTGGCTACACCTTC. This codes for CASNRDRAGYTF.

The chain has TRBV20-1 and TRBJ2-5; tentative D call: TRBD2 (6 bases). Matching the DNA end better, TRBJ2-7 makes the J call doubtful. The CDR3 runs 12 residues. The V gene's germline CDR1 is DFQATT and CDR2 SNEGSKA (reference sequence). The CDR3 coding sequence is TGCAGTGCCAATGACGGGGGAAACGAGCAGTACTTC. This gives the protein CSANDGGNEQYF.

The chain carries TRBV3-1 and TRBJ2-7; D is perhaps TRBD1 or TRBD2 (5 bases each). This CDR3 is 17 amino acids long. The germline gives CDR1 LGHDT, CDR2 YNNKEL (reference sequence). Trimming cost V 2 bases and J 0 bases, with 17 bases left between them. The CDR3 region has the DNA TGTGCCAGCAGCCAAAATAGGGGACGGAGGAGCTCCTACGAGCAGTACTTC. Protein product: CASSQNRGRRSSYEQYF.

The table lists this clonotype with a count of one. The chain carries TRBV9 and TRBJ2-5; no clear D gene. The CDR3 runs to 13 residues. Looked up from germline, CDR1 is SGDLS and CDR2 is YYNGEE. The V gene lost 2 bases and the J gene lost 11 bases, with 16 bases spanning the gap. DNA for the CDR3: TGTGCCAGCAGCGTCGGAGTTTACAATGAGCAGTACTTC. This sequence encodes CASSVGVYNEQYF.

The V gene is TRBV4-1, the J gene TRBJ2-3, with 8 bases lining up with TRBD2. This CDR3 is 16 amino acids long. The germline gives CDR1 MGHRA, CDR2 YSYEKL. V was pared by 3 bases and J by 4 bases, with 9 bases of the junction left unmatched. The CDR3 coding sequence is TGCGCCAGCAGCCAGATGACTAGCGTTCGGCCAGATACGCAGTATTTT. Amino acid sequence: CASSQMTSVRPDTQYF.

The chain uses TRBV4-2 and TRBJ2-1, with 7 bases matching TRBD2. There are 16 residues in the CDR3. The V segment lost 2 bases and the J segment 0 bases; nucleotides outside the gene matches: 4. Per germline, CDR1 LGHNA and CDR2 YNFKEQ. In DNA form, the CDR3 reads TGTGCCAGCAGCCAAATTTTAGCGGGCTCCTACAATGAGCAGTTCTTC. It translates to CASSQILAGSYNEQFF.

About this clonotype: A read error may account for a junction end that differs from germline. The chain joins TRBV2 to TRBJ2-3; 10 nucleotides match TRBD1. CDR3 size: 14 residues. The germline CDR1 and CDR2 sequences are SNHLY and FYNNEI. CDR3 nucleotide sequence: TGTACCAGCCGACAGGGGGCGAACACAGATACGCAGTATTTT. It is translated as CTSRQGANTDTQYF.

V usage is TRBV12-3 or TRBV12-4 and J usage is TRBJ2-7, with TRBD2 identical over 7 bases. Trimming removed 3 bases from V and 2 bases from J; junction bases left unmatched: 10. The CDR3 sequence is 16 residues long. The CDR3 spells CASSFSAGTTTYEQYF. CDR3 nucleotides: TGTGCCAGCAGTTTCTCCGCCGGGACTACGACCTACGAGCAGTACTTC.

The chain couples TRBV24-1 to TRBJ2-6; weak D call: TRBD1 (6 bases). Germline CDR1 is KGHDR and CDR2 is SFDVKD. V was pared by 4 bases and J by 4 bases, with 13 bases between. The CDR3 sequence is 16 residues long. CDR3 loop: CATSERTVSGANVLTF. The CDR3 DNA follows: TGTGCCACCAGTGAACGGACAGTCTCCGGGGCCAACGTCCTGACTTTC.

The rearrangement joins TRBV2 to TRBJ2-5; D is unresolved. From germline, CDR1 is SNHLY and CDR2 FYNNEI. V was trimmed by 7 bases and J by 4 bases, leaving 16 bases between them. The length of the CDR3 is 14 residues. CDR3 protein: CASTATVLRETQYF. The CDR3 DNA reads as TGTGCCAGCACTGCGACGGTGTTGAGAGAGACCCAGTACTTC. Supplemented by reference TRBV2 and TRBJ2-5, the full variable domain reads EPEVTQTPSHQVTQMGQEVILRCVPISNHLYFYWYRQILGQKVEFLVSFYNNEISEKSEIFDDQFSVERPDGSNFTLKIRSTKLEDSAMYFCASTATVLRETQYFGPGTRLLVL.

The gene calls are TRBV20-1 and TRBJ1-5, with 7 positions matching TRBD1. The CDR3 consists of 14 residues. Germline lookup yields CDR1 DFQATT and CDR2 SNEGSKA (reference sequence). The J segment lost 4 bases and the V segment lost 5 bases, leaving 8 bases of the junction unmatched. As DNA, the CDR3 is TGCAGTGCTCAAGACAGGGTTTGGAATCAGCCCCAGCATTTT. It specifies CSAQDRVWNQPQHF.

The chain uses TRBV5-1 and TRBJ2-1, with D uncertain. V shed 0 bases and J shed 13 bases, with 20 bases lying between them. The CDR3 totals 15 residues. Germline V gene sequence: CDR1 SGHRS, CDR2 YFSETQ. The DNA for the CDR3 is TGCGCCAGCAGCTTGGCGGGCTCCACCGGAGAGACCCAGTTCTTC. Its protein is CASSLAGSTGETQFF.

This clonotype was detected only a few times. The chain carries TRBV6-5 and TRBJ2-7; tentative D call: TRBD1 (5 bases). This CDR3 contains 13 residues. CDR1 MNHEY and CDR2 SVGAGI come from the germline V gene. The V and J ends lost 5 bases and 6 bases respectively, with 14 bases between them. Written as DNA, the CDR3 is TGTGCCAGCAGTCCAGGGTTGGGCGGCGAGCAGTACTTC. Translating it yields CASSPGLGGEQYF.

V is TRBV28 and J is TRBJ2-1; a possible D gene is TRBD1 (6 bases). The CDR3 loop spans 14 amino acids. Looked up from germline, CDR1 is MDHEN and CDR2 is SYDVKM. Trimming removed 6 bases at V and 5 bases at J, with 14 bases between. The CDR3 region is CASRLTGSDNEQFF. Here the CDR3 DNA reads TGTGCCAGCAGACTGACAGGATCCGACAATGAGCAGTTCTTC.

This clonotype was recorded many times. CDR3 nucleotides: TGTGCCAGCAGTGAAGCTCATCGGGGTTGGGGGCTAGCGGGGAACGAGCAGTACTTC. This encodes CASSEAHRGWGLAGNEQYF. This chain connects TRBV6-1 to TRBJ2-7, with TRBD2 matching 9 bases. CDR3 length: 19 amino acids. CDR1 and CDR2 from the germline V gene are MNHNS and SASEGT. Losses at the gene ends were 0 bases for V and 5 bases for J; bases not matched to a gene: 17.

Many counts were recorded for this clonotype. V gene TRBV20-1 combines with J gene TRBJ2-1; a weak D match, TRBD2 (6 bases). The CDR3 length is 14 residues. Germline CDR1 DFQATT, CDR2 SNEGSKA (reference sequence). V lost 5 bases to trimming and J lost 0 bases, with 11 bases between them. The CDR3 reads CSAYSGPSYNEQFF. The CDR3 bases are TGCAGTGCTTATAGCGGTCCCTCCTACAATGAGCAGTTCTTC.

Of note for this clonotype: A read error may account for a junction end that differs from germline. The chain recombines TRBV28 with TRBJ2-5; TRBD2 might be the D (5 bases). The V gene's germline CDR1 is MDHEN and CDR2 SYDVKM. The CDR3 has 14 amino acids. CDR3 sequence reads: CASSPPSIQEAQYF. The CDR3 DNA sequence: TGTGCCAGCAGTCCCCCTAGCATCCAAGAGGCCCAGTACTTC.

The V gene is TRBV7-3, the J gene TRBJ2-2; 10 bases map to TRBD2. Trimming cost V 1 base and J 6 bases; bases outside gene matches: 5. Germline assignment: CDR1 SGHTA and CDR2 FQGTGA. The CDR3 runs to 16 residues. CDR3 residues: CASSLSGTSVSGELFF. The CDR3 DNA follows: TGTGCCAGCAGCTTAAGCGGGACTAGCGTATCCGGGGAGCTGTTTTTT. Variable domain in full (rest from reference TRBV7-3 and TRBJ2-2): GAGVSQTPSNKVTEKGKYVELRCDPISGHTALYWYRQSLGQGPEFLIYFQGTGAADDSGLPNDRFFAVRPEGSVSTLKIQRTERGDSAVYLCASSLSGTSVSGELFFGEGSRLTVL.

The chain links TRBV25-1 to TRBJ1-2; D ambiguous. From germline, CDR1 is MGHDK and CDR2 SYGVNS. The CDR3 covers 14 residues. V lost 1 base to trimming and J lost 8 bases, with 14 bases between them. CDR3 coding DNA: TGTGCCAGCAGTGAATCATCCCAGGTCGGAGGCTACACCTTC. This codes for CASSESSQVGGYTF.